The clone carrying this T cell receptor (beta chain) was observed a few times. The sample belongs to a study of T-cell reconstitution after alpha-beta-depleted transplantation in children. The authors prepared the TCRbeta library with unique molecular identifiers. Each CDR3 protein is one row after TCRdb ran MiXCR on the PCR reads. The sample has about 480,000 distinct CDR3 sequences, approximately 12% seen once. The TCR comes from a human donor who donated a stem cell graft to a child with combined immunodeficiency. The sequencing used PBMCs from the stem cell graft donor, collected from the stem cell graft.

This CDR3 is CASSPWTRGGYNEQFF. DNA of the CDR3: TGCGCCAGCAGCCCTTGGACTAGAGGGGGATACAATGAGCAGTTCTTC. The rearrangement joins TRBV5-1 to TRBJ2-1, with D tentatively TRBD2 (7 bases). This CDR3 has 16 residues. V lost 4 bases to trimming and J lost 4 bases, with 18 bases between them. Germline CDR1 SGHRS, CDR2 YFSETQ.